This T cell receptor beta chain was documented in a study of cytomegalovirus exposure and HLA in healthy donors. As regards this clone: An end of the junction does not agree with germline; a read error may underlie this.

This PCR relied on a set of 60 Vbeta primers and 13 Jbeta primers. Only in-frame clones appear in the TCRdb table, and some are missing; sequencing was by immunoSEQ multiplex PCR. This sample has 200,000 or so clones, with about four fifths found just once. The CDR3 runs 11 residues. Germline V lookup: CDR1 DFQATT, CDR2 SNEGSKA (reference sequence). This receptor was obtained from a boy younger than 10 in good health and CMV-seronegative. Specimen: PBMCs. The chain uses TRBV20-1 and TRBJ1-2; perhaps TRBD1 as D (5 bases). CDR3 loop: CSARFQGGDFF. The CDR3 nucleotides read TGCAGTGCTAGATTCCAGGGCGGTGACTTCTTC.